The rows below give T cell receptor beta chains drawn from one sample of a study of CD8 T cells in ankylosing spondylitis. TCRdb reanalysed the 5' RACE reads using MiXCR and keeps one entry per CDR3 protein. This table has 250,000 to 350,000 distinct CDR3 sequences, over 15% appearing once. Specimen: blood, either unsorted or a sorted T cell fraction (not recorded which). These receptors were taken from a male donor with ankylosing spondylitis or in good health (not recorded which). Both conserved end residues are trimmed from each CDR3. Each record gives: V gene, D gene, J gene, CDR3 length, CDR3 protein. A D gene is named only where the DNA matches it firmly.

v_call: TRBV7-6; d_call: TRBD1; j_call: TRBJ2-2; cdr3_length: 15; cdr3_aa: ASSLGRQGANTGELF
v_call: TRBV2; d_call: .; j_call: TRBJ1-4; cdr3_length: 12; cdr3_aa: ARSPDRKNEKLF
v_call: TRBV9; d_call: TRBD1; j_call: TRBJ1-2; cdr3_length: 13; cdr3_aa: ASSVGTAANYGYT
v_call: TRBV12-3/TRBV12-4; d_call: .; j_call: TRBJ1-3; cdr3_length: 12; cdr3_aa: ASSLGGTGSTIY
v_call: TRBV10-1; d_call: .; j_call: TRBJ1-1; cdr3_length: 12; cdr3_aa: ASSSEGLNTEAF
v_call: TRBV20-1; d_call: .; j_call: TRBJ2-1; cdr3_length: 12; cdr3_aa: SARGGTPYNEQF
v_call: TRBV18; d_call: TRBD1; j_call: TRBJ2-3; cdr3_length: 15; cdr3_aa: ASSPIPGQGHTDTQY
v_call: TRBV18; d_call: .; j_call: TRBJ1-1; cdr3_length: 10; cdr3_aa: ASSGAGTEAF
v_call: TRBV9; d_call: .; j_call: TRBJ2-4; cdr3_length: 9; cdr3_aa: ASSVGAIQY
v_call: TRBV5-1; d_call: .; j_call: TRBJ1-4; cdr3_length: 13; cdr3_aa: ASSLATATNEKLF
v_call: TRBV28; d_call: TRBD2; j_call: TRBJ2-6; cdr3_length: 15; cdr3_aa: ASSGTSGSAGANVLT
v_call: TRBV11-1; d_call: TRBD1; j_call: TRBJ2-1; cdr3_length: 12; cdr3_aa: ASSRDSAYNGQF
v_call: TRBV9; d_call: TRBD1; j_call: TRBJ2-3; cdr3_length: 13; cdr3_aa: ASSTRQGARDTQY
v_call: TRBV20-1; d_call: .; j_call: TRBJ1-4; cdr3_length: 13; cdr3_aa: SAGAGSWGEEKLF
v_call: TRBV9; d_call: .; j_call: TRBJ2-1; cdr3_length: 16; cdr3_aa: ASGGGIGLLSIDNEQF
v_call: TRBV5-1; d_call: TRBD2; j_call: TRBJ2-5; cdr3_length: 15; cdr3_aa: ASSLRQRTSGSAAQY
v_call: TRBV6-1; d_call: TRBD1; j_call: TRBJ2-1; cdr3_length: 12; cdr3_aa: ASRFDRGNNEQF
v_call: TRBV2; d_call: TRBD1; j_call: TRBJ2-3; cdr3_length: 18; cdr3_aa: ASSVNRDRERSRLVDTQY
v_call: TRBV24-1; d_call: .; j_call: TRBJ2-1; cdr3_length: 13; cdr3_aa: ATSDPSGINNEQF
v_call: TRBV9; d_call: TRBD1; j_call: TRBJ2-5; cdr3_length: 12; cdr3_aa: ASSLGQGRETQY
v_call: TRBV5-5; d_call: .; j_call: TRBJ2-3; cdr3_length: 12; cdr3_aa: ASSLEDSTDTQY
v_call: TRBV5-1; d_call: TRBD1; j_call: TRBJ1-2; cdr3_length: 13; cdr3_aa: ASSLADRANYGYT
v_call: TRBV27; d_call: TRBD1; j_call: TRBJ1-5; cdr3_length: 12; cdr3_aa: ASSHRGSNQPQH
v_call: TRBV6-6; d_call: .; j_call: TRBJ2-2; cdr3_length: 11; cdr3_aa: ASSYVRAGELF
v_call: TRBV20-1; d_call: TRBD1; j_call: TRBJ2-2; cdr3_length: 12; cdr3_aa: SARDPRGHGELF
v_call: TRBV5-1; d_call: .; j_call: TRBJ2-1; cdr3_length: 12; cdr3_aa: ASSLGTPGDEQF
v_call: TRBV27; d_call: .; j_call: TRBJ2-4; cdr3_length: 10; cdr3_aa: ASGVAKNIQY